The TCR beta chain under discussion was sequenced for a study of T cells in Graves' hyperthyroidism and ophthalmopathy. Findings and limits, study-wide: A model of 13 V-J features distinguished ophthalmopathy from stable hyperthyroidism.

The investigators amplified TCR beta CDR3 regions from RNA transcripts. The HTBI primer set served for first-round RT-PCR of the TCR CDR3. TCRdb reprocessed the multiplex PCR reads via MiXCR and lists one record per CDR3 protein. The sample holds 450,000 to 700,000 distinct CDR3 sequences, approximately 44% seen once. Per germline, CDR1 LNHNV and CDR2 YYDKDF (reference sequence). CDR3 length equals 17 residues. The V segment lost 0 bases and the J segment 4 bases; nucleotides outside the gene matches: 11. Worth noting for this clonotype: Antigen specificity is unknown.

The sequence derives from an adult woman with Graves' disease, either hyperthyroidism or ophthalmopathy (not recorded which). The rearrangement uses TRBV15 and TRBJ2-5; TRBD2 agrees at 7 bases. The sample taken for sequencing was peripheral blood or thyroid tissue (not recorded which). The CDR3 region has the DNA TGTGCCACCAGCAGAGATCGGGGGTTCGGGAGGAGAGAGACCCAGTACTTC. This codes for CATSRDRGFGRRETQYF.